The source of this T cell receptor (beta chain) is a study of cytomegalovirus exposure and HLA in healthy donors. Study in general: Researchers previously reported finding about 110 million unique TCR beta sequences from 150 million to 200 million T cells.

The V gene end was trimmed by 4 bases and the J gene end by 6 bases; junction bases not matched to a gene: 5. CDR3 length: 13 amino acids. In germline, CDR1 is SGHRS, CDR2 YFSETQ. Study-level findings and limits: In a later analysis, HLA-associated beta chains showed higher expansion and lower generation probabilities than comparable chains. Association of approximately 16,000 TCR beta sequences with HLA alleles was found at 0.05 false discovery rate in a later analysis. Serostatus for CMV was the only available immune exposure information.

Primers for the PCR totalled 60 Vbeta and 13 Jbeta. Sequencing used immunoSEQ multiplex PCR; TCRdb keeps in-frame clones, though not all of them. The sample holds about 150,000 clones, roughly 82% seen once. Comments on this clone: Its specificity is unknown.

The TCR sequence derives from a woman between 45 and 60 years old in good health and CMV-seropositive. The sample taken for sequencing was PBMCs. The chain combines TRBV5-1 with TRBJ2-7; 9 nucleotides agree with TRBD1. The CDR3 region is CASSQGQGSEQYF. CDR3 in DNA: TGCGCCAGCAGCCAGGGACAGGGATCCGAGCAGTACTTC.